This note documents a single T cell receptor (beta chain) sequence. The data were obtained in a study of blood T cell repertoires in COVID-19. Background on the study: The analysed material was cDNA or gDNA that came from T cells, B-cell-depleted T cells, or PBMCs.

Individuals aged about 18 to 90 years were recruited from fewer than 25 US areas. In the original workflow: Reference gene primer amplification gave estimated nucleated cell counts. Produced via immunoSEQ multiplex PCR; TCRdb's table is partial and in-frame only. For V, J and clone size, that table is used; D and trimming come from the DNA. The sample has roughly 140,000 clones, around 89% seen once; the top ten hold 0.95% to 1.5%. The clonotype was recovered from a woman aged 30 to 39 with acute COVID-19. The sample taken for sequencing was PBMCs or T cells enriched from blood (not recorded which).

CDR3: CASSQGTGSNTEAFF. CDR3 coding DNA: TGTGCCAGCAGCCAGGGGACAGGGAGTAACACTGAAGCTTTCTTT. The chain couples TRBV3-1 (or the pseudogene TRBV3-2) to TRBJ1-1; 9 bases are a match to TRBD1. The CDR3 is 15 amino acids. With 3 bases clipped from V and 2 bases from J, the junction kept 4 bases outside the gene matches. The germline gives CDR1 LGHDT, CDR2 YNNKEL (reference sequence).